Listed here are 8 T cell receptor beta chains from one sample, sequenced in a study of T cell responses to AZD1222 COVID-19 vaccine. Only in-frame clones appear in the TCRdb table, and some are missing; sequencing was by immunoSEQ multiplex PCR. The table has approximately 300,000 clones, 90% to 95% seen once. The source material was peripheral blood, sampled 28 days after the second AZD1222 dose. The origin of the receptors is an adult who received the AZD1222 COVID-19 vaccine.

This clone was counted a single time. The rearrangement links TRBV9 to TRBJ1-1; D gene uncertain. V was shortened by 4 bases and J by 3 bases, with 16 bases between the two germline ends. Germline CDR1 and CDR2: SGDLS and YYNGEE. The CDR3 loop spans 15 amino acids. In DNA form, the CDR3 reads TGTGCCAGCAGCTCTTCGGGCTGGGAGGACACTGAAGCTTTCTTT. It yields the protein CASSSSGWEDTEAFF.

V and J are TRBV6-2 or TRBV6-3 and TRBJ2-1; 11 bases are shared with TRBD2. The CDR3 is 16 residues long. Germline V gives CDR1 MNHEY, CDR2 SVGEGT. With 0 bases clipped from V and 7 bases from J, the junction kept 5 bases outside the gene matches. The CDR3 spells CASSYSLAGGQNEQFF. The CDR3 DNA is TGTGCCAGCAGTTACTCCCTAGCGGGAGGTCAAAATGAGCAGTTCTTC.

The CDR3 reads CASSMGVNSPLHF. The CDR3 bases are TGTGCCAGTAGTATGGGGGTTAATTCACCCCTCCACTTT. This sequence joins TRBV19 and TRBJ1-6, with a weak D call TRBD1 (5 bases). Germline CDR1 is LNHDA and CDR2 is SQIVND (reference sequence). CDR3 size: 13 residues. Trimming left V 3 bases short and J 6 bases short, with 6 bases between.

This clone was seen once. The V call is TRBV7-9, the J call TRBJ1-2; D is uncertain. Germline values: CDR1 SEHNR, CDR2 FQNEAQ (reference sequence). The germline V and J ends were trimmed by 1 base and 7 bases, with 13 bases remaining between them. The CDR3 has 14 amino acids. The CDR3 loop reads CASSLGPPTGGYTF. DNA for the CDR3: TGTGCCAGCAGCTTAGGGCCCCCAACTGGTGGCTACACCTTC. The full variable domain, completed using reference TRBV7-9 and TRBJ1-2, is DTGVSQNPRHKITKRGQNVTFRCDPISEHNRLYWYRQTLGQGPEFLTYFQNEAQLEKSRLLSDRFSAERPKGSFSTLEIQRTEQGDSAMYLCASSLGPPTGGYTFGSGTRLTVV.

V and J are TRBV10-3 and TRBJ1-1; 8 bases are shared with TRBD1. This CDR3 region has 12 residues. Trimming at V came to 4 bases and at J to 10 bases, leaving 5 bases not matched to a gene. Looked up from germline, CDR1 is ENHRY and CDR2 is SYGVKD. As DNA, the CDR3 is TGTGCCATCAGTGGAACAGGGGGGGGAGCTTTCTTT. Its translation: CAISGTGGGAFF.

J is TRBJ2-2 and V is TRBV7-6, with 8 bases lining up with TRBD1. The CDR3 runs to 16 residues. The germline V gene encodes CDR1 SGHVS and CDR2 FNYEAQ. V trimming: 5 bases; J trimming: 7 bases; junction bases outside the gene matches: 12. CDR3 in amino acids: CASSQDRVQFGGELFF. CDR3 in DNA: TGTGCCAGCAGCCAGGACAGGGTACAGTTCGGCGGGGAGCTGTTTTTT. The full variable domain, its missing parts supplied by reference TRBV7-6 and TRBJ2-2, is GAGVSQSPRYKVTKRGQDVALRCDPISGHVSLYWYRQALGQGPEFLTYFNYEAQQDKSGLPNDRFSAERPEGSISTLTIQRTEQRDSAMYRCASSQDRVQFGGELFFGEGSRLTVL.

The J gene is TRBJ2-1, the V gene TRBV25-1; TRBD2 aligns across 7 bases. The CDR3 sequence is 15 residues long. The germline CDR1 and CDR2 sequences are MGHDK and SYGVNS. After removal of 3 bases from V and 2 bases from J, the junction contained 4 bases not matched to a gene. As DNA, the CDR3 is TGTGCCAGCAGTGATCTAGCGGAGCCCTACAATGAGCAGTTCTTC. This codes for CASSDLAEPYNEQFF.

V usage is TRBV25-1 and J usage is TRBJ1-6, with D perhaps matching TRBD1 (6 bases). Deletions cut 7 bases from V and 5 bases from J, with 9 bases between. This CDR3 has 13 amino acids. Germline values: CDR1 MGHDK, CDR2 SYGVNS. CDR3 protein: CASTQGDNSPLHF. DNA for the CDR3: TGTGCCAGCACACAGGGAGATAATTCACCCCTCCACTTT. Full variable domain (remainder filled in from reference TRBV25-1 and TRBJ1-6): EADIYQTPRYLVIGTGKKITLECSQTMGHDKMYWYQQDPGMELHLIHYSYGVNSTEKGDLSSESTVSRIRTEHFPLTLESARPSHTSQYLCASTQGDNSPLHFGNGTRLTVT.